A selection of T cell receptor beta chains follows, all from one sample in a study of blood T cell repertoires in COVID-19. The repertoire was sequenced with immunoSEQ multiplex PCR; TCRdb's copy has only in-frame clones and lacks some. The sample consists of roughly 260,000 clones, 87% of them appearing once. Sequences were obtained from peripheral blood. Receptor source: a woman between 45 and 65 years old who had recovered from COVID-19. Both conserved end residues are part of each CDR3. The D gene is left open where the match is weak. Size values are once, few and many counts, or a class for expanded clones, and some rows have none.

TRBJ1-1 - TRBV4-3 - TGCGCCAGCAGCCAAGAAGACAGGCGATCCCAAGCTTTCTTT CASSQEDRRSQAFF
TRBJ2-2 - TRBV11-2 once TGTGCCAGCAGCTTAGGGGGCAGGGGGAACACCGGGGAGCTGTTTTTT CASSLGGRGNTGELFF
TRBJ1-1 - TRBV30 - TGTGCCTACGGAAGGACTTTGACTGAAGCTTTCTTT CAYGRTLTEAFF
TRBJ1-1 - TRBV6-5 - TGTGCCAGCAGTTATGCGGGGACGACAAACACTGAAGCTTTCTTT CASSYAGTTNTEAFF
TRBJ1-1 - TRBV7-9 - TGTGCCAGCAGCTTAGTGGTTGGGCAGAACACTGAAGCTTTCTTT CASSLVVGQNTEAFF
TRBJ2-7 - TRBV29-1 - TGCAGCGTTGAAGCGACCCCGGGCTACGAGCAGTACTTC CSVEATPGYEQYF
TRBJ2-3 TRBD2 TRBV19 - TGTGCCAGTTCAATTACCGGGACTAGCGTTCCTAGCACAGATACGCAGTATTTT CASSITGTSVPSTDTQYF
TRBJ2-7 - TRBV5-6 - TGTGCCAGCAGCTTGGTTGGCAGGGGCCACGAGCAGTACTTC CASSLVGRGHEQYF
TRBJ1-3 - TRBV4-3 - TGCGCCAGCAGCCAAGACCCCCGGGAGGGGGAGGGAAACACCATATATTTT CASSQDPREGEGNTIYF
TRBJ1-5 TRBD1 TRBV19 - TGTGCCAGTAGTGACAGGGGGTATCATAGCAATCAGCCCCAGCATTTT CASSDRGYHSNQPQHF
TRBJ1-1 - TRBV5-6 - TGTGCCAGCAGCTTGTGGGGGGGCACTGAAGCTTTCTTT CASSLWGGTEAFF
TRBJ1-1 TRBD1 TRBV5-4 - TGTGCCAGCAGCCATAAAAACAGGGGGAACACTGAAGCTTTCTTT CASSHKNRGNTEAFF
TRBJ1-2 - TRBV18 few TGTGCCAGCTCACCACCGATCGGGGTCGGGTATGGCTACACCTTC CASSPPIGVGYGYTF
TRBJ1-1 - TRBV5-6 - TGTGCCAGCAGCTTGGTGGGAGGGCCCCAGGGTAGGCACACTGAAGCTTTCTTT CASSLVGGPQGRHTEAFF
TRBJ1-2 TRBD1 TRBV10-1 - TGCGCCAGCAGCCCCGCGCGGGACAGGGGAGTCGACTATGGCTACACCTTC CASSPARDRGVDYGYTF
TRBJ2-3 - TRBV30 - TGTGCCTGGGTCGCGGCGGCGGGCACAGATACGCAGTATTTT CAWVAAAGTDTQYF
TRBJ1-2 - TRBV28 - TGTGCCAGCAGTAAGACTTCTAACTATGGCTACACCTTC CASSKTSNYGYTF
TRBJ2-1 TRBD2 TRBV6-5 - TGTGCCAGCAGTTCCGGGCGGGGGGGTTACAATGAGCAGTTCTTC CASSSGRGGYNEQFF
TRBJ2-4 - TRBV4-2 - TGTGCCAGCAGCCAAGATAAGGGGGTGAACATTCAGTACTTC CASSQDKGVNIQYF
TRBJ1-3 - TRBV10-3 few TGTGCCATCAGAGACACGTCTGGAAACACCATATATTTT CAIRDTSGNTIYF
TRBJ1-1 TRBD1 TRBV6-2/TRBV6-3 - TGTGCCAGCAGTTCCGACAGGGTGCTAAACATGAACACTGAAGCTTTCTTT CASSSDRVLNMNTEAFF
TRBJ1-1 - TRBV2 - TGTGCCAGCAGATCCGGTGATGGGCTGAACACTGAAGCTTTCTTT CASRSGDGLNTEAFF
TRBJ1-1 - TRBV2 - TGTGCCAGCAGTGTCGGCAGGGGCACTGAAGCTTTCTTT CASSVGRGTEAFF
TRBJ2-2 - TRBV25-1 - TGTGCCAGCAGTGATTATCAGGGGAACACCGGGGAGCTGTTTTTT CASSDYQGNTGELFF
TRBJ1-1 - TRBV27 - TGTGCCAGCAGTTTCACCGGGAACACTGAAGCTTTCTTT CASSFTGNTEAFF
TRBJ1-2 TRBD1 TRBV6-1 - TGTGCCAGCAGCCCACAGGGGAGCTATGGCTACACCTTC CASSPQGSYGYTF